Here is one T cell receptor (beta chain) with its context. Its matching antigen is unknown. This specimen belongs to a study of cytomegalovirus exposure and HLA in healthy donors. Primers for the PCR totalled 60 Vbeta and 13 Jbeta. TCRdb keeps only in-frame clones here, not all; method: immunoSEQ multiplex PCR. The repertoire holds 150,000 to 200,000 clones, with more than 70% as singletons. General study results and limits: Most TCR sequences proved rare, with some public TCRs found in many donors. Accounts indicate the classifier identified cytomegalovirus status with strong specificity and sensitivity.

The CDR3 length is 15 residues. The V segment lost 0 bases and the J segment 8 bases; nucleotides outside the gene matches: 7. Germline loops: CDR1 SGHDT, CDR2 YYEEEE. Sequencing used PBMCs. The chain is built from TRBV5-6 and TRBJ1-4; 7 bases map to TRBD1. The source is a girl aged 10-17 years in good health and CMV-seronegative. As DNA, the CDR3 is TGTGCCAGCAGCTTGGAAAACAGGGGTGCAGAAAAACTGTTTTTT. This sequence encodes CASSLENRGAEKLFF.